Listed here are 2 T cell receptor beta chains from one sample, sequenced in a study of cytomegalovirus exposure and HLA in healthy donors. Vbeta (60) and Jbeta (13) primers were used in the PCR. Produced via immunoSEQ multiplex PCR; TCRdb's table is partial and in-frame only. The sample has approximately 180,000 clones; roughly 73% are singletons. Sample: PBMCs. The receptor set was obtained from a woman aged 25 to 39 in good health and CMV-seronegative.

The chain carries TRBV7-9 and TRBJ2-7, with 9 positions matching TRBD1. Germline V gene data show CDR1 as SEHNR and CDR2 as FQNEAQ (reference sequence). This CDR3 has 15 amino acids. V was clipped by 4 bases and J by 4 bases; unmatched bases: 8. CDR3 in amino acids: CASSSDRGNWYEQYF. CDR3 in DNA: TGTGCCAGCAGCTCAGACAGGGGGAATTGGTACGAGCAGTACTTC.

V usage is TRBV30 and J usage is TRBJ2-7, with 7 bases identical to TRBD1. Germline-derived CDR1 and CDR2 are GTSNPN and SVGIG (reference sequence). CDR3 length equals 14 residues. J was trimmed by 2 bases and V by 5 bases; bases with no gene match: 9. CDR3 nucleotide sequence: TGTGCCTGGGGGGGATGGGACAGAACCTACGAGCAGTACTTC. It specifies CAWGGWDRTYEQYF. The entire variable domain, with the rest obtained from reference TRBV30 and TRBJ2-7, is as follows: SQTIHQWPATLVQPVGSPLSLECTVEGTSNPNLYWYRQAAGRGLQLLFYSVGIGQISSEVPQNLSASRPQDRQFILSSKKLLLSDSGFYLCAWGGWDRTYEQYFGPGTRLTVT.